This T cell receptor beta chain was captured in a study of shared clonotypes between healthy human individuals. Turning to the study itself: Each donor contributed plates that comprised three CD4 naive, three CD4 memory, two CD8 naive and one CD8 memory.

Naive CD8 cells lacked CD45RO, underwent positive selection for CCR7 and left out terminally differentiated effector memory CD45RA+ cells. Germline V lookup: CDR1 PRHDT, CDR2 FYEKMQ (reference sequence). Trimming pared 5 bases from V and 5 bases from J, leaving 10 bases between. This CDR3 has 13 residues. Per the study methods: Without quality scores, immunoSEQ junctional reads could not be filtered like full-length reads. Only in-frame clones appear in the TCRdb table, and some are missing; sequencing was by immunoSEQ multiplex PCR. The V and J calls and clone size are taken from that table; D and trimming were inferred from the DNA. The sample records under 2,000,000 clones, about 95% being singletons.

Input material: naive CD8+ T cells sorted from blood. The TCR originated in a man between 18 and 29 years old in good health. The gene calls are TRBV13 and TRBJ2-1; TRBD2 might be the D (5 bases). The CDR3 nucleotides are TGTGCCAGCAGCCCTAGCACGGACAATGAGCAGTTCTTC. This encodes CASSPSTDNEQFF.